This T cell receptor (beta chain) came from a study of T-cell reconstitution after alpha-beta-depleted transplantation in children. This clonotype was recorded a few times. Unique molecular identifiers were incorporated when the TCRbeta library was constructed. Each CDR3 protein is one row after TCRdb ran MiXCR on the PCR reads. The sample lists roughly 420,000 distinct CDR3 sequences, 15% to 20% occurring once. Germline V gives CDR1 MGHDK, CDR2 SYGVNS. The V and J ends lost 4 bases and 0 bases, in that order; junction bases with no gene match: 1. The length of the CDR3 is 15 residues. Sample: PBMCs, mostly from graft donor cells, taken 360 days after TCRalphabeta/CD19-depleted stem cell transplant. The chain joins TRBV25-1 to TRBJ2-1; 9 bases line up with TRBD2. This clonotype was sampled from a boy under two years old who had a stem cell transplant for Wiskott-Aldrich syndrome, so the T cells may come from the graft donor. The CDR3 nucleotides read TGTGCCAGCAGTGGGCGGGGGGGCTCCTACAATGAGCAGTTCTTC. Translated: CASSGRGGSYNEQFF.